One and the same sample provided the 9 T cell receptor beta chains below, sequenced in a study of T cells in Graves' hyperthyroidism and ophthalmopathy. Amplification targeted TCR beta CDR3 regions from RNA transcripts. Primed by the HTBI set, a first-round RT-PCR was run on the TCR CDR3. TCRdb independently ran MiXCR on the multiplex PCR reads; one entry per CDR3 protein. The table shows about 460,000 distinct CDR3 sequences, with 22% occurring only once. The sample taken for sequencing was blood. The receptors were gathered from a woman in her 70s with Graves' ophthalmopathy.

The sample holds a few counts of this clonotype. In DNA, the CDR3 is TGTGCCAGCATCAAAGCCGGGACAGGATCCTACGAGCAGTACTTC. Translation gives CASIKAGTGSYEQYF. The V and J genes are TRBV12-3 or TRBV12-4 and TRBJ2-7; TRBD1 matches 8 bases. This CDR3 contains 15 residues. Trimming at V came to 7 bases and at J to 1 base, leaving 9 bases not matched to a gene.

V and J are TRBV3-1 and TRBJ1-6, with D perhaps matching TRBD1 (5 bases). The germline CDR1 and CDR2 sequences are LGHDT and YNNKEL (reference sequence). The CDR3 length is 17 residues. Trimming cost V 4 bases and J 2 bases, with 15 bases left between them. The CDR3 DNA sequence: TGTGCCAGCAGCCCTCGGGGGTTGGTAACCTATAATTCACCCCTCCACTTT. Translating it yields CASSPRGLVTYNSPLHF. The variable domain in full, completed from reference TRBV3-1 and TRBJ1-6, reads DTAVSQTPKYLVTQMGNDKSIKCEQNLGHDTMYWYKQDSKKFLKIMFSYNNKELIINETVPNRFSPKSPDKAHLNLHINSLELGDSAVYFCASSPRGLVTYNSPLHFGNGTRLTVT.

This clonotype turned up a few times. The chain carries TRBV9 and TRBJ2-1, with 12 bases that match TRBD2. V lost 2 bases to trimming and J lost 6 bases; unmatched junction nucleotides: 6. This CDR3 is 16 amino acids long. The V gene's germline CDR1 is SGDLS and CDR2 YYNGEE. CDR3 sequence reads: CASSVLTSGSINEQFF. DNA for the CDR3: TGTGCCAGCAGCGTCCTGACTAGCGGGAGTATCAATGAGCAGTTCTTC.

The chain has TRBV29-1 and TRBJ2-6; D may be TRBD2 (6 bases). Trimming left V 6 bases short and J 0 bases short, with 15 bases between. The CDR3 loop spans 16 amino acids. CDR1 and CDR2 from the germline V gene are SQVTM and ANQGSEA. CDR3 sequence (DNA): TGCAGCGTCGCGGGGACTGGGGGCTCTGGGGCCAACGTCCTGACTTTC. This translates into CSVAGTGGSGANVLTF.

This clonotype was detected only a few times. The gene calls are TRBV5-5 and TRBJ2-1; 9 bases agree with TRBD2. J gave up 6 bases and V 3 bases, and 4 bases lay outside the gene matches. This CDR3 region has 14 residues. Germline CDR1 reads SGHKS; CDR2 reads YYEKEE (reference sequence). CDR3 in DNA: TGTGCCAGCAGCTGGGGACTAGCTTCCAATGAGCAGTTCTTC. Its translation: CASSWGLASNEQFF. The full variable domain, rest sourced from reference TRBV5-5 and TRBJ2-1, is DAGVTQSPTHLIKTRGQQVTLRCSPISGHKSVSWYQQVLGQGPQFIFQYYEKEERGRGNFPDRFSARQFPNYSSELNVNALLLGDSALYLCASSWGLASNEQFFGPGTRLTVL.

In this sample, this clonotype turned up a few times. The V call is TRBV7-2, the J call TRBJ2-2; D remains ambiguous. This CDR3 is 14 amino acids long. The V gene lost 0 bases and the J gene lost 6 bases, with 8 bases spanning the gap. CDR1 is SGHTA and CDR2 is FQGNSA in the germline V gene. The CDR3 loop reads CASSLAFSAGELFF. The CDR3 DNA follows: TGTGCCAGCAGCTTAGCGTTCAGTGCCGGGGAGCTGTTTTTT.

This clonotype was counted ten times or more. CDR3 DNA: TGTGCCAGCCGCGGAAAGGTTACCACCGGGGAGCTGTTTTTT. Amino acid sequence: CASRGKVTTGELFF. The V gene is TRBV2, the J gene TRBJ2-2; D uncertain. The ends were cut back, 8 bases at V and 4 bases at J, with 14 bases in the middle. In germline, CDR1 is SNHLY, CDR2 FYNNEI. The CDR3 is 14 amino acids.

The chain is built from TRBV5-1 and TRBJ2-3, with no clear D. Per the germline V gene, CDR1 is SGHRS and CDR2 is YFSETQ. Trimming took 3 bases from V and 8 from J, leaving 10 bases between them. The CDR3 is made up of 12 amino acids. In DNA, the CDR3 is TGCGCCAGCAGCTCCAATAGTGGTACGCAGTATTTT. Translated: CASSSNSGTQYF.

The V gene is TRBV12-3 or TRBV12-4, the J gene TRBJ1-6; 9 bases fit TRBD1. V gave up 5 bases and J gave up 7 bases; unmatched junction bases: 6. The CDR3 totals 15 residues. The CDR3, as DNA: TGTGCCAGCAGTGAGGGACAGGGCAAAAATTCACCCCTCCACTTT. This translates into CASSEGQGKNSPLHF.